This T cell receptor (beta chain) was identified during a study of blood T cell repertoires in COVID-19. Across the study: The United States, Italy and Spain were the sources of the acute and convalescent COVID-19 samples. The cDNA or gDNA used as material had been derived from T cells, B-cell-depleted T cells, or PBMCs.

Original handling: Amplification of reference gene primers provided the estimated nucleated cell counts. Method: immunoSEQ multiplex PCR; TCRdb's copy keeps in-frame clones and lacks some. D and trimming come from the DNA, and the V and J calls and clone size come from that table. The sample lists 300,000 to 350,000 clones; about 83% were seen once. The length of the CDR3 is 13 residues. Trimming took 5 bases from V and 5 from J, leaving 12 bases between them. Per the germline V gene, CDR1 is SGHAT and CDR2 is FQNNGV. What was sequenced was peripheral blood. This chain joins TRBV11-2 and TRBJ1-2; D is possibly TRBD1 (6 bases). The TCR comes from a man aged 25 to 40 with active or convalescent COVID-19. The CDR3 DNA reads as TGTGCCAGCAGCCCCGGGACAACTTATGGCTACACCTTC. This codes for CASSPGTTYGYTF.